This T cell receptor beta chain derives from a study of identical twins. Overall study results and limits: Twins shared out-of-frame alpha sequences with excess low generation probability. The authors drew conclusions from cross-sectional statistical analysis rather than following the same donors.

One entry per CDR3 protein results from TCRdb running MiXCR on the 5' RACE reads. The data contain hundreds of thousands of distinct CDR3 sequences, 5.5% to 6.5% of them singletons. CDR3 length equals 12 residues. The V gene's germline CDR1 is SQVTM and CDR2 ANQGSEA. The V gene end was trimmed by 7 bases and the J gene end by 6 bases; junction bases not matched to a gene: 7. This clonotype has only a few counts. Its antigen is as yet unknown. The rearrangement links TRBV29-1 to TRBJ1-2; 8 bases fit TRBD1. The clonotype comes from a man between 18 and 29 years old in good health. The material sequenced was naive T cells sorted from blood. CDR3 sequence reads: CSARQGADGYTF. The CDR3 coding sequence is TGCAGCGCGAGGCAGGGGGCGGATGGCTACACCTTC.